Shown below are 3 T cell receptor beta chains from a single sample sequenced in a study of cytomegalovirus exposure and HLA in healthy donors. It was with 60 Vbeta and 13 Jbeta primers that the PCR ran. Data came from immunoSEQ multiplex PCR; TCRdb stores just in-frame clones and leaves some out. This table lists approximately 170,000 clones. The sample consisted of PBMCs. The receptors originated from a woman younger than 35 in good health and CMV-seropositive.

The rearrangement uses TRBV4-2 and TRBJ2-3; 8 bases match TRBD1. CDR3 length equals 14 residues. After removal of 2 bases from V and 3 bases from J, the junction contained 1 base not matched to a gene. Germline CDR1 reads LGHNA; CDR2 reads YNFKEQ. The CDR3 coding sequence is TGTGCCAGCAGCCAACAGGGGGCAACAGATACGCAGTATTTT. This encodes CASSQQGATDTQYF.

CDR3 residues: CATGVFDTQYF. CDR3 sequence (DNA): TGTGCCACAGGGGTTTTCGATACGCAGTATTTT. This chain joins TRBV15 and TRBJ2-3; a possible D gene is TRBD1 (5 bases). Germline V CDR1 and CDR2: LNHNV, YYDKDF (reference sequence). This CDR3 spans 11 amino acids. V gave up 9 bases and J gave up 6 bases, with 10 bases separating them.

V gene TRBV2 combines with J gene TRBJ2-1; 7 nucleotides agree with TRBD1. From germline, CDR1 is SNHLY and CDR2 FYNNEI. The CDR3 length is 15 residues. The V and J ends lost 6 bases and 6 bases, in that order; junction bases with no gene match: 11. The chain's CDR3 is CASRAGTARPNEQFF. The CDR3 nucleotides read TGTGCCAGCAGAGCCGGGACAGCGCGACCCAATGAGCAGTTCTTC. Drawing the rest from reference TRBV2 and TRBJ2-1, the complete variable domain is EPEVTQTPSHQVTQMGQEVILRCVPISNHLYFYWYRQILGQKVEFLVSFYNNEISEKSEIFDDQFSVERPDGSNFTLKIRSTKLEDSAMYFCASRAGTARPNEQFFGPGTRLTVL.